These T cell receptor beta chains were read from a single sample in a study of T-cell memory formation after mild COVID-19. One entry per CDR3 protein, called by TCRdb with MiXCR from the 5' RACE reads. The table shows roughly 510,000 distinct CDR3 sequences, with roughly 17% occurring only once. The specimen sequenced was PBMCs or a T cell subset sorted from them (not recorded which). The receptor set was obtained from an adult woman who had mild COVID-19 (a few samples of this study predate the infection). Cell type and time point are not known. Each CDR3 is given with its conserved first and last residue. The order of the fields is V gene, CDR3 length, J gene, CDR3 protein.

TRBV29-1	14	TRBJ2-5	CSVGRDSVKETQYF
TRBV4-3	16	TRBJ2-1	CASSQGRLAGAHEQFF
TRBV5-1	14	TRBJ2-7	CASSRGQGFHEQYF
TRBV4-2	17	TRBJ1-1	CASSLTLKDLRNTEAFF
TRBV4-3	15	TRBJ2-7	CASSQGDRGHYEQYF
TRBV29-1	15	TRBJ2-1	CSVALGTSGIIEQFF
TRBV9	12	TRBJ1-1	CASSVVGGEAFF
TRBV20-1	16	TRBJ2-1	CSARPTSGRVGNEQFF
TRBV7-8	17	TRBJ2-3	CASSKNPRDIRTDTQYF
TRBV5-1	15	TRBJ1-2	CASSRYREANYGYTF
TRBV27	14	TRBJ2-7	CATRLGQGSYEQYF
TRBV4-1	15	TRBJ2-1	CASSQETSSYNEQFF
TRBV29-1	16	TRBJ2-1	CSVEDGQTSGSYEQFF
TRBV7-3	13	TRBJ1-5	CASHLGSNQPQHF
TRBV6-5	12	TRBJ1-6	CASSYSNSPLHF
TRBV20-1	13	TRBJ1-2	CSAILHTVDGYTF
TRBV3-1	12	TRBJ1-6	CASSDRNSPLHF
TRBV15	16	TRBJ2-3	CATRRPGLAVTDTQYF
TRBV20-1	14	TRBJ2-3	CSAHRSVDTDTQYF
TRBV5-4	16	TRBJ2-7	CASSLPSGQSGYEQYF
TRBV2	15	TRBJ2-7	CASSEADPITYEQYF
TRBV15	14	TRBJ2-7	CATSRGTASYEQYF
TRBV11-2	14	TRBJ1-5	CASSLDGGIQPQHF
TRBV7-6	16	TRBJ1-1	CASSSNSGGLNTEAFF